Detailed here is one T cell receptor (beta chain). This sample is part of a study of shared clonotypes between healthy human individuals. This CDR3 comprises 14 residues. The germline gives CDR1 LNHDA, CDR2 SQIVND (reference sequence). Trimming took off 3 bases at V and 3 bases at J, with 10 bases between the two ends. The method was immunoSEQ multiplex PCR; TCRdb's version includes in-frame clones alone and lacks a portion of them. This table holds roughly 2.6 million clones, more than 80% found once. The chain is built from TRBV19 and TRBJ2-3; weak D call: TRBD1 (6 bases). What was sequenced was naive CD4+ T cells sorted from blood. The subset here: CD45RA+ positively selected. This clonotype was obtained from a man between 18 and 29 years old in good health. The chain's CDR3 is CASSMWQGTDTQYF. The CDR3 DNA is TGTGCCAGTAGTATGTGGCAGGGGACAGATACGCAGTATTTT. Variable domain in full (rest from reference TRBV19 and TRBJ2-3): DGGITQSPKYLFRKEGQNVTLSCEQNLNHDAMYWYRQDPGQGLRLIYYSQIVNDFQKGDIAEGYSVSREKKESFPLTVTSAQKNPTAFYLCASSMWQGTDTQYFGPGTRLTVL.